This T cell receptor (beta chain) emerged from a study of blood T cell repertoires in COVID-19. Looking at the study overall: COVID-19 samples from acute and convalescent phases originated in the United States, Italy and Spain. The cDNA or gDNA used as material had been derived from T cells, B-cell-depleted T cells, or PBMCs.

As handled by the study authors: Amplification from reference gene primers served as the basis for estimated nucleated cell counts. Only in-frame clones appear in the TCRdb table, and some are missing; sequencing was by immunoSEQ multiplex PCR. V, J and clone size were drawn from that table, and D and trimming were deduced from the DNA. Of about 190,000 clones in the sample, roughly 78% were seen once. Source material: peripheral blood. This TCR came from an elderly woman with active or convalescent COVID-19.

The CDR3 DNA reads as TGTGCCAGCAGCCGGGCAGGGGAGACCTTCGGCGAGACCCAGTACTTC. It is translated as CASSRAGETFGETQYF. The rearrangement joins TRBV7-9 to TRBJ2-5, with D possibly matching TRBD1 (6 bases). The length of the CDR3 is 16 residues. Trimming stripped 5 bases from V and 5 bases from J, with 21 bases between. Germline V gives CDR1 SEHNR, CDR2 FQNEAQ (reference sequence).